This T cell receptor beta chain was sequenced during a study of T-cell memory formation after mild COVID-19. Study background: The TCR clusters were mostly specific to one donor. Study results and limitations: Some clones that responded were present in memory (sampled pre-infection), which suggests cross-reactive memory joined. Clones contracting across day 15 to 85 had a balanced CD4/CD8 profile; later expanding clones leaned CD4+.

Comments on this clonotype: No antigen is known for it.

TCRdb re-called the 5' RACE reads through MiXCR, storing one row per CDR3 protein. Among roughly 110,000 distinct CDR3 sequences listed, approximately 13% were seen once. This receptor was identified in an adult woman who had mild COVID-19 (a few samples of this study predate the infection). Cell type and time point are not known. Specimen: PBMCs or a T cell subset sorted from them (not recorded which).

The CDR3 is CASSILGGMDEQFF. Written as DNA, the CDR3 is TGTGCCAGTAGTATCTTGGGGGGCATGGATGAGCAGTTCTTC. The genes are TRBV19 and TRBJ2-1; D possibly uses TRBD1 or TRBD2 (6 bases each). CDR3 length: 14 amino acids. V dropped 3 bases and J dropped 8 bases, with 14 bases sitting between them. Germline loops: CDR1 LNHDA, CDR2 SQIVND (reference sequence).